This T cell receptor (beta chain) was sequenced during a study of glioma-infiltrating T cells after dendritic cell vaccination. Study-wide context: Dendritic cells derived from monocytes and pulsed with autologous tumor lysate formed the vaccine.

General study points: Complete blood and tumor specimen sets were limited to few patients.

Germline V gene lookup returns CDR1 SGHRS and CDR2 YFSETQ. This CDR3 contains 13 residues. V shed 1 base and J shed 1 base, with 4 bases lying between them. The table came from immunoSEQ multiplex PCR; TCRdb's copy has only in-frame clones and leaves some out. This sample yields under 100,000 clones, of which around 80% are seen a single time; approximately 6% belongs to the top ten. Notes on this clone: Its specificity is unknown.

No glioblastoma patient carried an isocitrate dehydrogenase mutation. The chain couples TRBV5-1 to TRBJ2-3; the D is unclear. The source material was blood, sampled before dendritic cell vaccination. This TCR was recovered from a human donor with glioblastoma. CDR3 nucleotides: TGCGCCAGCAGCTTGAGCGGCACAGATACGCAGTATTTT. Its protein is CASSLSGTDTQYF.